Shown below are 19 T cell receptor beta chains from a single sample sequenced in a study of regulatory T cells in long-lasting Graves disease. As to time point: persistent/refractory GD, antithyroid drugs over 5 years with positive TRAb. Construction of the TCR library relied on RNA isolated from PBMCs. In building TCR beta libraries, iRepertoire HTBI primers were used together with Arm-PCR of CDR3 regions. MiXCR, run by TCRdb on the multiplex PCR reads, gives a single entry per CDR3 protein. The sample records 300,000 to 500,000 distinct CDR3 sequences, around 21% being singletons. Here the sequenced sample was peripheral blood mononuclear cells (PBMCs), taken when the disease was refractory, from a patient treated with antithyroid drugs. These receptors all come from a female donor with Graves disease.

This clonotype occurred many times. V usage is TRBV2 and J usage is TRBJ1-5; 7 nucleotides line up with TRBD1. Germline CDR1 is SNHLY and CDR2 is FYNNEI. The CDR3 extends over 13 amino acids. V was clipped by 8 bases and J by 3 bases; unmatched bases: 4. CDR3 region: CASQQGNNQPQHF. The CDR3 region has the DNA TGTGCCAGCCAACAGGGGAACAATCAGCCCCAGCATTTT. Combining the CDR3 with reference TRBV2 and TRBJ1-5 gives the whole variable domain EPEVTQTPSHQVTQMGQEVILRCVPISNHLYFYWYRQILGQKVEFLVSFYNNEISEKSEIFDDQFSVERPDGSNFTLKIRSTKLEDSAMYFCASQQGNNQPQHFGDGTRLSIL.

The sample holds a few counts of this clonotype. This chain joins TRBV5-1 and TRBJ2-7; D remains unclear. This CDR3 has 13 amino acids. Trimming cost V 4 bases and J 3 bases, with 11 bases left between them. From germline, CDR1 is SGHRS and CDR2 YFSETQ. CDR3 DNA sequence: TGCGCCAGCAGCGTCAGTGGGTTCTACGAGCAGTACTTC. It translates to CASSVSGFYEQYF.

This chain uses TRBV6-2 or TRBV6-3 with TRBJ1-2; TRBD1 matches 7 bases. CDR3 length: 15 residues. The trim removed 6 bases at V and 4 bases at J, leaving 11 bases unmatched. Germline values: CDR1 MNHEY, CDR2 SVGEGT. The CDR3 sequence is CASRPGTAPFYGYTF. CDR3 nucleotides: TGTGCCAGCAGACCCGGGACAGCACCCTTCTATGGCTACACCTTC.

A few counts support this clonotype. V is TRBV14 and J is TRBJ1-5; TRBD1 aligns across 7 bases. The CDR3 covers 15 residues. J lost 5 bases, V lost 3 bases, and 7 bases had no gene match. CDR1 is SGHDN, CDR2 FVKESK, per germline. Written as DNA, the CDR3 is TGTGCCAGCAGCCAGTCACAGGGGACCCATCAGCCCCAGCATTTT. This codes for CASSQSQGTHQPQHF.

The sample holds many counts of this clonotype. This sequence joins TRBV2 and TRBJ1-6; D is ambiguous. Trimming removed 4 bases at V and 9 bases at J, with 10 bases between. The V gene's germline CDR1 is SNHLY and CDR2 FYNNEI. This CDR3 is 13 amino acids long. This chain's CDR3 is CASSVSEVSPLHF. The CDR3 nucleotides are TGTGCCAGCAGTGTTTCAGAGGTTTCACCCCTCCACTTT.

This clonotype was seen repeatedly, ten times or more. This CDR3 is CASRQGGYEQYF. In DNA form, the CDR3 reads TGTGCCAGCAGGCAGGGAGGCTACGAGCAGTACTTC. This chain links TRBV28 with TRBJ2-7; the D gene is possibly TRBD2 (6 bases). Germline values: CDR1 MDHEN, CDR2 SYDVKM. V was clipped by 6 bases and J by 3 bases, with 9 bases between them. The CDR3 contains 12 residues.

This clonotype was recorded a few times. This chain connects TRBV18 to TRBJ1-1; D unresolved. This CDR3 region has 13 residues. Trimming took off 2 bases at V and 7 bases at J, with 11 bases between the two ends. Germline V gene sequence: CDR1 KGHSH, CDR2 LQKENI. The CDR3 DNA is TGTGCCAGCTCACCAGTGGTTGGGCGTGAAGCTTTCTTT. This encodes CASSPVVGREAFF.

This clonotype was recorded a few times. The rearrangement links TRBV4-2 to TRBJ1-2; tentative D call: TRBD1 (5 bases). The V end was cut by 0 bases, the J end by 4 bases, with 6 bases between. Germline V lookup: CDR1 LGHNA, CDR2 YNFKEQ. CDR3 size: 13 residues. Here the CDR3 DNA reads TGTGCCAGCAGCCAAGACAGGGCCTATGGCTACACCTTC. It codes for CASSQDRAYGYTF.

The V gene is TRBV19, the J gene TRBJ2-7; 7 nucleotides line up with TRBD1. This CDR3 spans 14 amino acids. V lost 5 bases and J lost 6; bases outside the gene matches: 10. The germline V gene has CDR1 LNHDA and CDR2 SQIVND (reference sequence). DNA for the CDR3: TGTGCCAGTAGTTCTCGGGACAGTCTAGGCGAGCAGTACTTC. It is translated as CASSSRDSLGEQYF.

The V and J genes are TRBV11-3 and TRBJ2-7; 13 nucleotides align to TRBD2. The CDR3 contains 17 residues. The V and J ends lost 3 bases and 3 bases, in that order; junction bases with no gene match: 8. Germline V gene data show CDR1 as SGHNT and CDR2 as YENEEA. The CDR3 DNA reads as TGTGCCAGCAGCTTGTCTGATGGACTAGCGGGAGTCTACGAGCAGTACTTC. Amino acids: CASSLSDGLAGVYEQYF.

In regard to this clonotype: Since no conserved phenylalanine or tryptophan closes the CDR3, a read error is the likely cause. The CDR3: CASSLASGRAELNEQFL. The DNA of the CDR3 is TGTGCCAGCAGCTTAGCTAGCGGGAGGGCCGAGTTGAATGAGCAGTTCCTC. The chain links TRBV11-2 to TRBJ2-1; TRBD2 agrees at 12 bases. J was trimmed by 7 bases and V by 1 base; bases with no gene match: 8. The CDR3 contains 17 residues. The V gene's germline CDR1 is SGHAT and CDR2 FQNNGV.

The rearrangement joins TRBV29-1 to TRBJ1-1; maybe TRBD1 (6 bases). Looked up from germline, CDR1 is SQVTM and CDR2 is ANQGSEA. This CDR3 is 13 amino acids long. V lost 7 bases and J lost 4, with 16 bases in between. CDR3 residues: CSAFGGRVTEAFF. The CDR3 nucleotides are TGCAGCGCTTTCGGGGGGCGCGTCACTGAAGCTTTCTTT. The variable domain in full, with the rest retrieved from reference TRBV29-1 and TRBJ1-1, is SAVISQKPSRDICQRGTSLTIQCQVDSQVTMMFWYRQQPGQSLTLIATANQGSEATYESGFVIDKFPISRPNLTFSTLTVSNMSPEDSSIYLCSAFGGRVTEAFFGQGTRLTVV.

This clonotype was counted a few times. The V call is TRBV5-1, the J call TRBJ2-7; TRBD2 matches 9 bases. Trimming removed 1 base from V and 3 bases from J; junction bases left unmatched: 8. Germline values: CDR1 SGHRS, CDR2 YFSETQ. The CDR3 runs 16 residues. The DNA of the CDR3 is TGCGCCAGCAGCTTGACGCTTAGCGGGAGAGACTACGAGCAGTACTTC. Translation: CASSLTLSGRDYEQYF.

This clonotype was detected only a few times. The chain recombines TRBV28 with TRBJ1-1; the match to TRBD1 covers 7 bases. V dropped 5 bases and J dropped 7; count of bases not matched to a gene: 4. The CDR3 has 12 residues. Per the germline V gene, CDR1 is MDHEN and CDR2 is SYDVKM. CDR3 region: CASSVTGVEAFF. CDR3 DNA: TGTGCCAGCAGTGTAACAGGGGTTGAAGCTTTCTTT.

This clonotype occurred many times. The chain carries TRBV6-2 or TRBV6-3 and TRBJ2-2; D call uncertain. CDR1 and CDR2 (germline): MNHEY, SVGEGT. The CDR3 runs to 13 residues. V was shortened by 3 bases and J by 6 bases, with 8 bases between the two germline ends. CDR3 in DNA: TGTGCCAGCAGTTATCAGGACCCCGGGGAGCTGTTTTTT. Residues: CASSYQDPGELFF.

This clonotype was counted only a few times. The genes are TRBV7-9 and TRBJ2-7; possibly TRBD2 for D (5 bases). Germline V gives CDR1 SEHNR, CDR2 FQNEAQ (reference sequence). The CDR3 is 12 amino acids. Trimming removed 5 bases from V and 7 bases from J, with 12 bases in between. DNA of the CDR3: TGTGCCAGCAGCCAACTTGAGGGTGAGCAGTACTTC. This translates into CASSQLEGEQYF.

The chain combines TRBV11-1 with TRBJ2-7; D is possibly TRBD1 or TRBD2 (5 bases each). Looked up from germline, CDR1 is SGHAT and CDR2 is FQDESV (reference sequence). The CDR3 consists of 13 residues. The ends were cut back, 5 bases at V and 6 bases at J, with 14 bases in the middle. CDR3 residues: CASSPGTVGEQYF. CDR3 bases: TGTGCCAGCAGCCCGGGGACCGTAGGCGAGCAGTACTTC.

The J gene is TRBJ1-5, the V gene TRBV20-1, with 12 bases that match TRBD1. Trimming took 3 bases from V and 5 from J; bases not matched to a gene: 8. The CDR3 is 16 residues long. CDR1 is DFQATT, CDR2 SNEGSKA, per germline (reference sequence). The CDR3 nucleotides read TGCAGTGCTAGGGGGGGGACAGGGGGCAGGGATCAGCCCCAGCATTTT. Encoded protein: CSARGGTGGRDQPQHF.

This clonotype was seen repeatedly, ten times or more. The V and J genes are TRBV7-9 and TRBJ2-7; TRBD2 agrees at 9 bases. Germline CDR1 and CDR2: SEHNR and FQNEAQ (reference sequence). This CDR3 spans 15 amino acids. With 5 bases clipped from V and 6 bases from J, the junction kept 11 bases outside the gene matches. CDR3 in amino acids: CASSPYAGGPVEQYF. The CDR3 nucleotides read TGTGCCAGCAGCCCCTATGCGGGAGGGCCGGTCGAGCAGTACTTC.